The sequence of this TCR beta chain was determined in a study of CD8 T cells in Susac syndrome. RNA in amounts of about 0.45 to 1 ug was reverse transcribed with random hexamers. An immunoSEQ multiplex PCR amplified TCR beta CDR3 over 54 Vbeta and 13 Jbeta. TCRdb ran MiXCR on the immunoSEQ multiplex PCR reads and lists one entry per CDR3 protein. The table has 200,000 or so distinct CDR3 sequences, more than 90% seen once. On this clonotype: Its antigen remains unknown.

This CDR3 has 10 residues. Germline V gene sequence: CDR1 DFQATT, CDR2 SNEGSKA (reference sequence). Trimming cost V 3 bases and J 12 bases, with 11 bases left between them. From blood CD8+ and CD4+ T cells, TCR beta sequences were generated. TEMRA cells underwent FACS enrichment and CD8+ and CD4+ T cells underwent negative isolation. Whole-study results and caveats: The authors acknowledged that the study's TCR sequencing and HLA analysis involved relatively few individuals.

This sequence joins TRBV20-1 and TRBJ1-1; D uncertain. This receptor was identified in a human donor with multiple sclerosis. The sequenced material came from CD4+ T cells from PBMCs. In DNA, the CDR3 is TGCAGTGCTAGTCGGGTGGGGACTTTCTTT. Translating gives CSASRVGTFF.